Listed below are T cell receptor beta chains from one sample, sequenced in a study of technical replicates of blood from a few donors. Sequenced by immunoSEQ multiplex PCR; TCRdb stores in-frame clones only, minus some. In the table there are about 88,000 clones, around 90% of which are singletons. Sequencing was carried out using T cells isolated from PBMCs. Every receptor here comes from a human donor in good health. The CDR3 runs from the conserved cysteine through the conserved F or W. D genes are given only for firm matches. Clone size appears in some rows only: once, few, many, or a class for an expanded clone.

size,J,D,V,CDR3,DNA
.,TRBJ2-7,.,TRBV4-1,CASSQGYGGSYEQYF,TGCGCCAGCAGCCAGGGATACGGAGGCTCCTACGAGCAGTACTTC
.,TRBJ2-2,TRBD2,TRBV4-1,CASSHEGGGASRELFF,TGCGCCAGCAGCCACGAAGGCGGGGGGGCCAGTCGGGAGCTGTTTTTT
.,TRBJ1-2,.,TRBV10-3,CAISESRQVSGYTF,TGTGCCATCAGTGAGTCTCGACAGGTGAGCGGCTACACCTTC
.,TRBJ1-4,TRBD1,TRBV18,CASSPSGQGNEKLFF,TGTGCCAGCTCACCTTCGGGACAGGGAAATGAAAAACTGTTTTTT
.,TRBJ2-3,TRBD1,TRBV10-1,CASSEFYRDRAKSDTQYF,TGCGCCAGCAGTGAGTTCTACCGGGACAGGGCCAAGTCGGATACGCAGTATTTT
.,TRBJ1-4,.,TRBV5-6,CASSLGALATNEKLFF,TGTGCCAGCAGCTTGGGGGCTTTGGCAACTAATGAAAAACTGTTTTTT
.,TRBJ2-7,TRBD2,TRBV10-1,CASSRTSGYEQYF,TGCGCCAGCAGTCGGACTAGCGGCTACGAGCAGTACTTC
.,TRBJ1-1,.,TRBV19,CASSIPGRQSHTEAFF,TGTGCCAGTAGTATACCCGGGAGACAGTCTCACACTGAAGCTTTCTTT
once,TRBJ2-1,.,TRBV4-1,CASSPGSNEQFF,TGCGCCAGCAGCCCGGGAAGCAATGAGCAGTTCTTC
.,TRBJ2-7,TRBD1,TRBV28,CASSQIRQGAGYEQYF,TGTGCCAGCAGTCAAATACGACAGGGGGCGGGCTACGAGCAGTACTTC
.,TRBJ1-2,.,TRBV5-4,CASSLGQRNYGYTF,TGTGCCAGCAGCTTGGGCCAGCGGAACTATGGCTACACCTTC
.,TRBJ1-6,.,TRBV19,CASRDSSYNSPLHF,TGTGCCAGTAGGGACAGCTCCTATAATTCACCCCTCCACTTT
.,TRBJ2-7,TRBD2,TRBV9,CASSVGLALEQYF,TGTGCCAGCAGCGTAGGACTAGCTCTCGAGCAGTACTTC
.,TRBJ1-1,.,TRBV15,CATNQRANTEAFF,TGTGCCACCAACCAAAGAGCGAACACTGAAGCTTTCTTT
.,TRBJ2-1,.,TRBV5-4,CASSPRDHDNEQFF,TGTGCCAGCAGCCCGCGGGACCACGATAATGAGCAGTTCTTC
.,TRBJ2-7,TRBD2,TRBV5-1,CASSLRAGGGTYEQYF,TGCGCCAGCAGCTTGCGGGCGGGGGGGGGCACCTACGAGCAGTACTTC
once,TRBJ2-3,TRBD2,TRBV19,CASSMGGTFRPKDTQYF,TGTGCCAGTAGTATGGGGGGGACCTTCCGACCAAAAGATACGCAGTATTTT
.,TRBJ1-5,.,TRBV2,CASSAGNQPQHF,TGTGCCAGCAGTGCAGGGAATCAGCCCCAGCATTTT
.,TRBJ1-6,.,TRBV30,CAWSVQIGGAGIHF,TGTGCCTGGAGTGTACAAATTGGGGGCGCCGGGATCCACTTT
once,TRBJ2-7,.,TRBV19,CASSIDWSTYEQYF,TGTGCCAGTAGTATAGATTGGTCTACCTACGAGCAGTACTTC
.,TRBJ2-7,.,TRBV4-1,CASSPTPLEPSSEQYF,TGCGCCAGCAGTCCAACACCCCTAGAGCCCTCCTCCGAGCAGTACTTC
.,TRBJ1-4,.,TRBV19,CASSAFAEKLFF,TGTGCCAGTAGTGCCTTTGCGGAAAAACTGTTTTTT
.,TRBJ2-5,.,TRBV7-6,CASSQSRVAEAQYF,TGTGCCAGCAGCCAAAGTCGGGTGGCGGAGGCCCAGTACTTC
.,TRBJ1-1,TRBD1,TRBV19,CASSIRQGEAFF,TGTGCCAGTAGTATCAGACAGGGTGAAGCTTTCTTT
.,TRBJ2-7,.,TRBV5-4,CASSSMGPYEQYF,TGTGCCAGCAGCTCGATGGGGCCCTACGAGCAGTACTTC
few,TRBJ2-3,.,TRBV28,CASSSLLRRVLHQRRGDTQYF,TGTGCCAGCAGTTCTCTTCTAAGGCGGGTACTCCACCAAAGGAGGGGTGATACGCAGTATTTT
once,TRBJ2-3,.,TRBV7-7,CASSLGLGGLVDTQYF,TGTGCTAGCAGCTTAGGTCTAGGGGGTCTTGTAGATACGCAGTATTTT
.,TRBJ2-1,TRBD2,TRBV6-1,CASIFGLAYNEQFF,TGTGCCAGCATTTTCGGACTAGCATACAATGAGCAGTTCTTC
once,TRBJ2-1,TRBD1,TRBV6-6,CASSYWTGNEQFF,TGTGCCAGCAGTTACTGGACAGGGAATGAGCAGTTCTTC
.,TRBJ2-1,.,TRBV6-6,CASSYRPSHEQFF,TGTGCCAGCAGTTACCGTCCTAGCCATGAGCAGTTCTTC
.,TRBJ2-5,.,TRBV5-6,CASSLAGAAETQYF,TGTGCCAGCAGCTTGGCGGGAGCGGCGGAGACCCAGTACTTC
.,TRBJ1-3,.,TRBV6-1,CASRKEGNSGNTIYF,TGTGCCAGCAGGAAGGAGGGGAACTCTGGAAACACCATATATTTT
few,TRBJ2-7,.,TRBV7-3,CASSLIRGEQYF,TGTGCCAGCAGCTTAATCCGGGGCGAGCAGTACTTC
.,TRBJ2-3,TRBD2,TRBV2,CASSELAGGSTDTQYF,TGTGCCAGCAGTGAGTTGGCGGGGGGAAGCACAGATACGCAGTATTTT
.,TRBJ2-7,.,TRBV28,CASSVLGSYEQYF,TGTGCCAGCAGTGTACTAGGCTCCTACGAGCAGTACTTC
once,TRBJ2-3,TRBD1,TRBV6-5,CASSMIQGATQYF,TGTGCCAGCAGTATGATCCAGGGGGCTACGCAGTATTTT
.,TRBJ1-2,.,TRBV2,CASSDESAYYGYTF,TGTGCCAGCAGTGATGAGTCCGCGTACTATGGCTACACCTTC
.,TRBJ2-1,TRBD1,TRBV29-1,CSVNPGQGRYNEQFF,TGCAGCGTCAACCCGGGACAGGGGAGGTACAATGAGCAGTTCTTC
.,TRBJ2-1,.,TRBV28,CASSFPLIGRSSSYNEQFF,TGTGCCAGCAGTTTCCCTCTGATCGGTCGGTCGAGCTCCTACAATGAGCAGTTCTTC
once,TRBJ2-2,TRBD1,TRBV19,CASSMLQGSGELFF,TGTGCCAGCAGTATGCTACAGGGGTCCGGGGAGCTGTTTTTT
.,TRBJ2-7,TRBD2,TRBV6-1,CASSDELLATYEQYF,TGTGCCAGCAGTGATGAATTACTAGCGACCTACGAGCAGTACTTC
once,TRBJ2-7,.,TRBV7-2,CASSGRRVGRGAFFYEQYF,TGTGCCAGCAGCGGTAGGAGGGTCGGTCGGGGGGCCTTTTTCTACGAGCAGTACTTC
.,TRBJ1-1,TRBD1,TRBV5-8,CASSFEPGQGYFSGNTEAFF,TGTGCCAGCAGCTTCGAGCCGGGACAGGGATACTTCTCGGGGAACACTGAAGCTTTCTTT
.,TRBJ1-3,.,TRBV9,CASSVGAVGGNTIYF,TGTGCCAGCAGCGTGGGGGCGGTTGGTGGAAACACCATATATTTT
.,TRBJ2-2,TRBD2,TRBV5-1,CASNSGGPDTGELFF,TGCGCCAGCAATTCGGGAGGGCCGGACACCGGGGAGCTGTTTTTT
.,TRBJ2-2,.,TRBV7-2,CASSVRSGELFF,TGTGCCAGCAGTGTCCGGTCCGGGGAGCTGTTTTTT
.,TRBJ1-2,.,TRBV20-1,CSCGGAHGYTF,TGCAGCTGCGGGGGCGCGCATGGCTACACCTTC
once,TRBJ2-1,.,TRBV21-1,CASSKISLGPRAGFQFF,TGTGCCAGCAGCAAAATCTCTCTCGGGCCCAGGGCGGGATTTCAGTTCTTC